This TCR beta chain was sequenced for a study of CD8 T cells in Susac syndrome. CDR1 SGHRS and CDR2 YFSETQ come from the germline V gene. The CDR3 consists of 15 residues. Trimming took off 0 bases at V and 4 bases at J, with 13 bases between the two ends. An input of roughly 0.5 to 1 ug of RNA was subjected to reverse transcription using random hexamers. Amplification of TCR beta CDR3 by immunoSEQ multiplex PCR spanned 54 Vbeta and 13 Jbeta. MiXCR, run by TCRdb on the immunoSEQ multiplex PCR reads, gives a single entry per CDR3 protein. The sample carries roughly 200,000 distinct CDR3 sequences, roughly 92% recorded once. The control participants were healthy donors, and these controls were matched with respect to both age and sex.

Sequencing was performed on CD4+ T cells from PBMCs. The chain carries TRBV5-1 and TRBJ1-1; possibly TRBD1 for D (5 bases). This receptor was taken from a human donor in good health. The CDR3 is CASSLEPGMSTEAFF. The CDR3 nucleotides are TGCGCCAGCAGCTTGGAGCCAGGGATGAGCACTGAAGCTTTCTTT.